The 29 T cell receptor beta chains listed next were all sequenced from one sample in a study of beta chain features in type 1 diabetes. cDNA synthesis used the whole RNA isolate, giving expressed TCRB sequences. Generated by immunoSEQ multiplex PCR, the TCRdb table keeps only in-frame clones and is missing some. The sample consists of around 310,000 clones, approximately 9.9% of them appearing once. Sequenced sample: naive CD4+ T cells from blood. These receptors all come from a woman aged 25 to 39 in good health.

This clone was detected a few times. The CDR3 spells CASSVAPWERHEQFF. The DNA for the CDR3 is TGTGCCAGCAGCGTAGCCCCATGGGAGAGGCATGAGCAGTTCTTC. The chain combines TRBV9 with TRBJ2-1; tentatively, D is TRBD2 (5 bases). The length of the CDR3 is 15 residues. With 0 bases removed from V and 8 bases from J, the gap between germline ends came to 15 bases. The germline V gene encodes CDR1 SGDLS and CDR2 YYNGEE. The whole variable domain, remainder taken from reference TRBV9 and TRBJ2-1, is DSGVTQTPKHLITATGQRVTLRCSPRSGDLSVYWYQQSLDQGLQFLIQYYNGEERAKGNILERFSAQQFPDLHSELNLSSLELGDSALYFCASSVAPWERHEQFFGPGTRLTVL.

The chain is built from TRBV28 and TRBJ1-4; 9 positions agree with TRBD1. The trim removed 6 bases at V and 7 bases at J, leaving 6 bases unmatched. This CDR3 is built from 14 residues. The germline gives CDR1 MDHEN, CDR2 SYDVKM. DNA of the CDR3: TGTGCCAGCAGCCAGACAGGGGGAGGTGAAAAACTGTTTTTT. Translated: CASSQTGGGEKLFF.

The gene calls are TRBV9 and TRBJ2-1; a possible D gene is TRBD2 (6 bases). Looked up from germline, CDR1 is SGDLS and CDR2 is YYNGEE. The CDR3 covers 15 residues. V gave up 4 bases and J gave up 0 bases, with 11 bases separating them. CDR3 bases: TGTGCCAGCAGCCCTAGCGAGAGCTCCTACAATGAGCAGTTCTTC. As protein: CASSPSESSYNEQFF.

This CDR3 is CASSLELAGSYEQYF. CDR3 DNA: TGTGCCAGCAGCTTAGAGCTAGCCGGTTCCTACGAGCAGTACTTC. The chain carries TRBV7-2 and TRBJ2-7; D is perhaps TRBD2 (5 bases). V dropped 1 base and J dropped 1 base, with 11 bases sitting between them. CDR1 SGHTA and CDR2 FQGNSA come from the germline V gene. The CDR3 runs to 15 residues.

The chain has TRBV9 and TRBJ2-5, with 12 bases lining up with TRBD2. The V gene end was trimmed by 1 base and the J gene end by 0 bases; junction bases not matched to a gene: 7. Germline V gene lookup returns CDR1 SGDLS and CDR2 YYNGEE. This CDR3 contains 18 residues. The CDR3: CASSVNPGTSGYQETQYF. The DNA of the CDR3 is TGTGCCAGCAGCGTAAACCCCGGGACTAGCGGGTACCAAGAGACCCAGTACTTC. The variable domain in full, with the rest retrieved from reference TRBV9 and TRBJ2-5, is DSGVTQTPKHLITATGQRVTLRCSPRSGDLSVYWYQQSLDQGLQFLIQYYNGEERAKGNILERFSAQQFPDLHSELNLSSLELGDSALYFCASSVNPGTSGYQETQYFGPGTRLLVL.

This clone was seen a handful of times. Here the CDR3 DNA reads TGTGCCAGCAGCTCTAGCGGGAGGACTGAAGAGACCCAGTACTTC. Amino acid sequence: CASSSSGRTEETQYF. The chain links TRBV5-4 to TRBJ2-5; 11 bases align to TRBD2. CDR1 is SGHNT and CDR2 is YYREEE in the germline V gene (reference sequence). Trimming removed 3 bases from V and 3 bases from J; junction bases left unmatched: 4. The CDR3 has 15 residues.

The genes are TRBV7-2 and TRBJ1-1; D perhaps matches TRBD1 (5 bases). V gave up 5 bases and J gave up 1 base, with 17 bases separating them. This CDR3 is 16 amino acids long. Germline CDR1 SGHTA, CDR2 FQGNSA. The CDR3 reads CASSGSGGARNTEAFF. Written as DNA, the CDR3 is TGTGCCAGCAGCGGTTCGGGAGGGGCCCGGAACACTGAAGCTTTCTTT.

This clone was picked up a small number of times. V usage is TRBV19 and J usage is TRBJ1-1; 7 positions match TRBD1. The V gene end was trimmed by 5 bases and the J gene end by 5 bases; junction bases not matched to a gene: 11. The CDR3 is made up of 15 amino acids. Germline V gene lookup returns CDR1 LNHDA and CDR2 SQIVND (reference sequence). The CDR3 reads CASSGLGTGETEAFF. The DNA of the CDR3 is TGTGCCAGTAGTGGGTTAGGAACAGGGGAAACTGAAGCTTTCTTT.

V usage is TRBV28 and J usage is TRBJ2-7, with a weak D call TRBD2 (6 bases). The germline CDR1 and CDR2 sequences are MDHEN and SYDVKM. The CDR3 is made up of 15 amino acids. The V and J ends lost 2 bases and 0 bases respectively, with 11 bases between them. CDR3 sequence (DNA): TGTGCCAGCAGTTTACCTAGCGCTCGCTCCTACGAGCAGTACTTC. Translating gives CASSLPSARSYEQYF.

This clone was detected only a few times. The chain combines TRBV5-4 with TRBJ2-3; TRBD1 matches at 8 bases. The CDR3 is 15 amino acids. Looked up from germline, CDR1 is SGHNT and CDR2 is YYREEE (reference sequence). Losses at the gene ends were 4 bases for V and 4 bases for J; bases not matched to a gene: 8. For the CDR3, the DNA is TGTGCCAGCAGCCTTTCCGGGACAGGATCAGATACGCAGTATTTT. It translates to CASSLSGTGSDTQYF.

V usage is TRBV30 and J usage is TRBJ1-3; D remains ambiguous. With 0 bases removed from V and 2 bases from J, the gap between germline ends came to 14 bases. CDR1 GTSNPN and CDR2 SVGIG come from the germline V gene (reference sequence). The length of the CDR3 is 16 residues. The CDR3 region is CAWSVHRGVAGNTIYF. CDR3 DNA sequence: TGTGCCTGGAGTGTACACCGGGGAGTTGCTGGAAACACCATATATTTT.

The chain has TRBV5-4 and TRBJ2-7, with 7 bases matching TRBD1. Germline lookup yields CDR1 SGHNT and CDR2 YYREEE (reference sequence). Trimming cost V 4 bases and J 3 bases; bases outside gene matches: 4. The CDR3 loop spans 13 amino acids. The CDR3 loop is CASSRGTVYEQYF. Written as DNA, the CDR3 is TGTGCCAGCAGCCGAGGGACAGTCTACGAGCAGTACTTC.

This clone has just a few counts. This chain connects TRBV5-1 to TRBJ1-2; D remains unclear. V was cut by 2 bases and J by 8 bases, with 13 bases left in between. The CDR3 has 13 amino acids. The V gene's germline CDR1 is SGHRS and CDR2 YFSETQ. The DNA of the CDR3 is TGCGCCAGCAGCTTAAGGGAGAGAGGGGGCTACACCTTC. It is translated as CASSLRERGGYTF. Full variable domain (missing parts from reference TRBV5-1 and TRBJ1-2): KAGVTQTPRYLIKTRGQQVTLSCSPISGHRSVSWYQQTPGQGLQFLFEYFSETQRNKGNFPGRFSGRQFSNSRSEMNVSTLELGDSALYLCASSLRERGGYTFGSGTRLTVV.

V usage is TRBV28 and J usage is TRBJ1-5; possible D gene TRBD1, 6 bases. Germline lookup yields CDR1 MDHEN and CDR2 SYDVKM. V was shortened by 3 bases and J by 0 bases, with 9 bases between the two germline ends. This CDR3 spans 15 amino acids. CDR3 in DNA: TGTGCCAGCAGTTTCCCGGACAGTAGCAATCAGCCCCAGCATTTT. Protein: CASSFPDSSNQPQHF.

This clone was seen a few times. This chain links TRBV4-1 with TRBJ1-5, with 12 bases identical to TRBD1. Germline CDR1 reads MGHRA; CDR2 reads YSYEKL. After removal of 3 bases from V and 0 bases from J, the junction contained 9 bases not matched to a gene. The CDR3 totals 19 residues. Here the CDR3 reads CASSQTPGQGAYSNQPQHF. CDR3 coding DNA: TGCGCCAGCAGCCAGACACCGGGACAGGGGGCCTATAGCAATCAGCCCCAGCATTTT.

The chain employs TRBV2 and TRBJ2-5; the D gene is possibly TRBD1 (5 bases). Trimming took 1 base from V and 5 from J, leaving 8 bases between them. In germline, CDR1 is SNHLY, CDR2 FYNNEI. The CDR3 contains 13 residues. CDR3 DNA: TGTGCCAGCAGTGAAGTCCGACAGGAGACCCAGTACTTC. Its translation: CASSEVRQETQYF.

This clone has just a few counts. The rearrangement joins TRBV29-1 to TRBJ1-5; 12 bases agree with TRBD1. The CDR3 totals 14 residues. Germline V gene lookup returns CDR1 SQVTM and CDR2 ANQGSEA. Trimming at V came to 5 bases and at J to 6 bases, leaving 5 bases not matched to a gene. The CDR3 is CSVPGTGGTQPQHF. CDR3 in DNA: TGCAGCGTTCCCGGGACAGGGGGCACTCAGCCCCAGCATTTT. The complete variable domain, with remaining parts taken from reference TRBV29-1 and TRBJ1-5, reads SAVISQKPSRDICQRGTSLTIQCQVDSQVTMMFWYRQQPGQSLTLIATANQGSEATYESGFVIDKFPISRPNLTFSTLTVSNMSPEDSSIYLCSVPGTGGTQPQHFGDGTRLSIL.

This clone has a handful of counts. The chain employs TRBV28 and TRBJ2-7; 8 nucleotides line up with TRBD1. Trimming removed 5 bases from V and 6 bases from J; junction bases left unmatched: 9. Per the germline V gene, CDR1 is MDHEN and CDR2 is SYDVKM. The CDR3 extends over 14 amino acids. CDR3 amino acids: CASSTPDRVTEQYF. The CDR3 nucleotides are TGTGCCAGCAGTACCCCGGACAGGGTCACCGAGCAGTACTTC.

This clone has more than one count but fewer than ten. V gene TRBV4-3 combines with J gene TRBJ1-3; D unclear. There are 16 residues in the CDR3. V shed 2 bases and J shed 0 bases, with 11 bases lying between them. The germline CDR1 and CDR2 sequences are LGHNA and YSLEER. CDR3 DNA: TGCGCCAGCAGCCAACAGACATCAGTCTCTGGAAACACCATATATTTT. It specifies CASSQQTSVSGNTIYF.

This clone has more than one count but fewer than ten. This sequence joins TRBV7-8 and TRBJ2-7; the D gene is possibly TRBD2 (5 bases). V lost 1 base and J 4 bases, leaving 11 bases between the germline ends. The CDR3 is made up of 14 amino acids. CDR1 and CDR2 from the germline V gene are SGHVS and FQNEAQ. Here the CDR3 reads CASSLVEGGYEQYF. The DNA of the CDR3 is TGTGCCAGCAGCTTAGTTGAGGGCGGGTACGAGCAGTACTTC. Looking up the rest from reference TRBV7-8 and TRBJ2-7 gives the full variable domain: GAGVSQSPRYKVAKRGQDVALRCDPISGHVSLFWYQQALGQGPEFLTYFQNEAQLDKSGLPSDRFFAERPEGSVSTLKIQRTQQEDSAVYLCASSLVEGGYEQYFGPGTRLTVT.

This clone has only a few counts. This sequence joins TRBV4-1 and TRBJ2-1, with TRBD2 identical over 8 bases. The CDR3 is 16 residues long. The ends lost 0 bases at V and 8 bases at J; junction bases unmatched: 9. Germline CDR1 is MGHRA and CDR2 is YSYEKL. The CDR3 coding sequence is TGCGCCAGCAGCCAAGACCTTAGCGGGACTTTTTATGAGCAGTTCTTC. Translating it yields CASSQDLSGTFYEQFF.

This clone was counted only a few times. The CDR3 sequence: CASSQRLKETQYF. The CDR3 DNA sequence: TGCGCCAGCAGTCAGAGACTTAAAGAGACCCAGTACTTC. The V call is TRBV23-1, the J call TRBJ2-5; no firm D call. TRBV23-1 is sorted into the ORF group, with uncertain function. The CDR3 spans 13 residues. Trimming left V 3 bases short and J 3 bases short, with 8 bases between.

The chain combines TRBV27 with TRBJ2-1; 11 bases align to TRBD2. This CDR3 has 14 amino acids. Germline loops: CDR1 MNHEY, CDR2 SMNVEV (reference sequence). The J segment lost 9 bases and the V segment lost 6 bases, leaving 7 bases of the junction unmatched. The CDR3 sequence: CASRLAGARSEQFF. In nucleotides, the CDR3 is TGTGCCAGCAGACTAGCGGGAGCCCGGTCTGAGCAGTTCTTC.

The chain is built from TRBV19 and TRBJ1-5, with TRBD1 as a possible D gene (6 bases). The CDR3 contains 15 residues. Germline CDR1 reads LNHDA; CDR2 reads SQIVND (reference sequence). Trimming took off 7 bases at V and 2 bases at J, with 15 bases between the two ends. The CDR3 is CASKAQGMGNQPQHF. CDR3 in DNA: TGTGCCAGTAAAGCACAGGGTATGGGCAATCAGCCCCAGCATTTT.

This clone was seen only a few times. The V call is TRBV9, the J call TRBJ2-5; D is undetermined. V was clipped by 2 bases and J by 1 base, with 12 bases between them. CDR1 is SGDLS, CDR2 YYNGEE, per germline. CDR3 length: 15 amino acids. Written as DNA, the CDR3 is TGTGCCAGCAGCGTTGACGGGTTGCCCCAAGAGACCCAGTACTTC. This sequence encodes CASSVDGLPQETQYF. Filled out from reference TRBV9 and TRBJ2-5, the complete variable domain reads DSGVTQTPKHLITATGQRVTLRCSPRSGDLSVYWYQQSLDQGLQFLIQYYNGEERAKGNILERFSAQQFPDLHSELNLSSLELGDSALYFCASSVDGLPQETQYFGPGTRLLVL.

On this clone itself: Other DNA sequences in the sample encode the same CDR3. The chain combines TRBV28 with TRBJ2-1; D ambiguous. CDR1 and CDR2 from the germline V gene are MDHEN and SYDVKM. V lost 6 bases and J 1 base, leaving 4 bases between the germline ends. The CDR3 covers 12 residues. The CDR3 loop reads CASSLSYNEQFF. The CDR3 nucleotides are TGTGCCAGCAGCCTTTCCTACAATGAGCAGTTCTTC. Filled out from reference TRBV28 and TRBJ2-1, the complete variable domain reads DVKVTQSSRYLVKRTGEKVFLECVQDMDHENMFWYRQDPGLGLRLIYFSYDVKMKEKGDIPEGYSVSREKKERFSLILESASTNQTSMYLCASSLSYNEQFFGPGTRLTVL.

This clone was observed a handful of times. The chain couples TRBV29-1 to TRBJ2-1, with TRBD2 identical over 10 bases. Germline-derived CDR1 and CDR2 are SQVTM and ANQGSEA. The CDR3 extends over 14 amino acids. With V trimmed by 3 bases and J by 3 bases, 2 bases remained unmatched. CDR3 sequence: CSVDRLAGYNEQFF. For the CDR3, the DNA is TGCAGCGTTGATCGACTAGCGGGCTACAATGAGCAGTTCTTC.

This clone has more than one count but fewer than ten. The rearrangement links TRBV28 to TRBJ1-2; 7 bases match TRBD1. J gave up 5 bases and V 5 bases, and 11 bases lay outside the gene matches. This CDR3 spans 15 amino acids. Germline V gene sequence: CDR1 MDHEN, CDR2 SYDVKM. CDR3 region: CASSPYEQGMYGYTF. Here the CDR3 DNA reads TGTGCCAGCAGTCCATATGAACAGGGGATGTATGGCTACACCTTC.

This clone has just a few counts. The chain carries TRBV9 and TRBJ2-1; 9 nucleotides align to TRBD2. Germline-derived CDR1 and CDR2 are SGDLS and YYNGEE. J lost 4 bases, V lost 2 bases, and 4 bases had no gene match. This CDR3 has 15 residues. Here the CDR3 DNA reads TGTGCCAGCAGCGTTCTGACTAGCGGTTACAATGAGCAGTTCTTC. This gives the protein CASSVLTSGYNEQFF. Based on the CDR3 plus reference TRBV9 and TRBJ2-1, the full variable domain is DSGVTQTPKHLITATGQRVTLRCSPRSGDLSVYWYQQSLDQGLQFLIQYYNGEERAKGNILERFSAQQFPDLHSELNLSSLELGDSALYFCASSVLTSGYNEQFFGPGTRLTVL.